This record looks at one TCR beta chain sequence and its context. The antigen is not known. The sample belongs to a study of shared clonotypes between healthy human individuals. Findings and caveats of the study: Researchers sampled only blood; tissue repertoires likely differ.

The assay was immunoSEQ multiplex PCR, and TCRdb's table has in-frame clones only and misses some. The table includes 450,000 to 500,000 clones, about 85% detected once. This clonotype was obtained from a woman in her thirties or forties in good health. Some clones in this sample may be carry-over from other donors' samples. What was sequenced was PBMCs.

The CDR3 DNA follows: TGTGCCAGCAGCCCCCGGGGTGGGACTGGAAACACCATATATTTT. As protein: CASSPRGGTGNTIYF. The rearrangement joins TRBV7-2 to TRBJ1-3, with D unresolved. This CDR3 has 15 residues. Germline-derived CDR1 and CDR2 are SGHTA and FQGNSA. V was shortened by 5 bases and J by 2 bases, with 13 bases between the two germline ends. Combining the CDR3 with reference TRBV7-2 and TRBJ1-3 gives the whole variable domain GAGVSQSPSNKVTEKGKDVELRCDPISGHTALYWYRQSLGQGLEFLIYFQGNSAPDKSGLPSDRFSAERTGGSVSTLTIQRTQQEDSAVYLCASSPRGGTGNTIYFGEGSWLTVV.